Described below is a single T cell receptor beta chain sequence and its context. Its antigen remains unknown. This record comes from a study of shared clonotypes between healthy human individuals. Findings of the study overall: Relative to their counterparts shared across all four donors, non-shared clonotypes exhibited diminished generation probabilities.

Germline V gene sequence: CDR1 SEHNR, CDR2 FQNEAQ (reference sequence). The CDR3 contains 16 residues. The junction had 8 bases not matched to a gene; V was cut back by 7 bases and J by 0 bases. Over several immunoSEQ plates, each subset's genomic DNA was distributed in even portions. The method was immunoSEQ multiplex PCR; TCRdb's version includes in-frame clones alone and lacks a portion of them. This sample has 2,500,000 or so clones, with over 85% found just once. The chain carries TRBV7-9 and TRBJ2-7; 11 nucleotides line up with TRBD1. The TCR originated in a man in his late teens or twenties in good health. Some clones in this sample may be carry-over from other donors' samples. Material: naive CD4+ T cells from PBMCs. As to subset: CD45RA+ positively selected. CDR3 sequence (DNA): TGTGCCAGCAAGGGTAGGGGGACAGGGGGCTCCTACGAGCAGTACTTC. This sequence encodes CASKGRGTGGSYEQYF.